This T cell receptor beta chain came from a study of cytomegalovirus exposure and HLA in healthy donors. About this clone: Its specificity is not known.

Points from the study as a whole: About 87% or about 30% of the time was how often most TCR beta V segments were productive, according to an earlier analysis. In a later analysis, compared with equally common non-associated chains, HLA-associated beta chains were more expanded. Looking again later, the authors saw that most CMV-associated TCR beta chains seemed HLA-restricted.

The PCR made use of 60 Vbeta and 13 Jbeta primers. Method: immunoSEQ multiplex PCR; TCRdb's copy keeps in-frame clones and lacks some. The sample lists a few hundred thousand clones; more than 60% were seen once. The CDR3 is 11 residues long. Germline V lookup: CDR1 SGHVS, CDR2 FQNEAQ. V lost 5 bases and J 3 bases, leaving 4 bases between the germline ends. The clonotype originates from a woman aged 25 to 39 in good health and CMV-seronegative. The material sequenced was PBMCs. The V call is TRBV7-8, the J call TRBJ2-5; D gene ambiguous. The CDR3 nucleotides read TGTGCCAGCAGCCCAAAAGAGACCCAGTACTTC. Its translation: CASSPKETQYF.